This T cell receptor beta chain was identified during a study of cytomegalovirus exposure and HLA in healthy donors. The PCR made use of 60 Vbeta and 13 Jbeta primers. Profiled with immunoSEQ multiplex PCR; TCRdb holds only in-frame clones, not every one. The data hold approximately 160,000 clones, with approximately 77% observed a single time. V lost 3 bases to trimming and J lost 2 bases, with 10 bases between them. CDR1 SGHNT and CDR2 YYREEE come from the germline V gene (reference sequence). The CDR3 covers 14 residues. The TCR originated in a male donor in good health and CMV-seropositive. The V gene is TRBV5-4, the J gene TRBJ2-3, with D maybe TRBD2 (6 bases). The sequenced material came from PBMCs. The CDR3 region is CASSWRGPTDTQYF. The CDR3 region has the DNA TGTGCCAGCAGCTGGAGGGGCCCCACAGATACGCAGTATTTT. Looking up the rest from reference TRBV5-4 and TRBJ2-3 gives the full variable domain: ETGVTQSPTHLIKTRGQQVTLRCSSQSGHNTVSWYQQALGQGPQFIFQYYREEENGRGNFPPRFSGLQFPNYSSELNVNALELDDSALYLCASSWRGPTDTQYFGPGTRLTVL.